This T cell receptor beta chain was captured by sequencing in a study of identical twins. TCRdb ran MiXCR on the 5' RACE reads and lists one entry per CDR3 protein. The sample includes hundreds of thousands of distinct CDR3 sequences, 18% of them seen just once. The table lists this clonotype with a few counts. Per the germline V gene, CDR1 is ENHRY and CDR2 is SYGVKD. With 0 bases clipped from V and 1 base from J, the junction kept 1 base outside the gene matches. The CDR3 loop spans 15 amino acids. This same sample was also taken into another study, of T cells expressing NK-cell markers. As that report states: Sequenced donors, eight in total, included seven who were HCMV-seropositive and one who was seronegative.

This sequence originates from a woman under 30 in good health. Source material: PBMCs. The chain employs TRBV10-3 and TRBJ2-5, with 8 bases fitting TRBD2. CDR3 DNA sequence: TGTGCCATCAGTGAGTCAGGGACTAGCCAAGAGACCCAGTACTTC. Its translation is CAISESGTSQETQYF.